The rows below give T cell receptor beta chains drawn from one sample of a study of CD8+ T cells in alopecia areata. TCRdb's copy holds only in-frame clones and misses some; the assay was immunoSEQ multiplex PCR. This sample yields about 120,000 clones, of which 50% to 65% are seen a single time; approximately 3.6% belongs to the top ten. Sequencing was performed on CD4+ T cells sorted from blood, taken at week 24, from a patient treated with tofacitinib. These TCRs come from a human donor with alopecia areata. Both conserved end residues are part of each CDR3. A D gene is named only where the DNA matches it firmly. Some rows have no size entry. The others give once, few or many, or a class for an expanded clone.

TGTGCCAGCAGCCCCTTACCGGGGGCCTCCACAGATACGCAGTATTTT	CASSPLPGASTDTQYF	.	.	TRBJ2-3	TRBV9
TGTGCCAGCAGCCAAGGCCCAGGGGGCATCACTTCTGGAAACACCATATATTTT	CASSQGPGGITSGNTIYF	.	TRBD1	TRBJ1-3	TRBV4-2
TGTGCCTGGAGTACGGGCCCCTACGAGCAGTACTTC	CAWSTGPYEQYF	few	.	TRBJ2-7	TRBV30
TGTGCCAGCTCACGGGACAGGGGCTACGAGCAGTACTTC	CASSRDRGYEQYF	.	TRBD1	TRBJ2-7	TRBV18
TGTGCCAGCAGCAGGGGAACTGAAGCTTTCTTT	CASSRGTEAFF	.	.	TRBJ1-1	TRBV6-5
TGCAGCATCGGGGACGTAGAGGCTTTCTTT	CSIGDVEAFF	.	.	TRBJ1-1	TRBV29-1
TGTGCCATCAGTGTGGGGAGCACAGATACGCAGTATTTT	CAISVGSTDTQYF	few	.	TRBJ2-3	TRBV10-3
TGCGCCAGCAGCCCCGATCTTAGCGGGGGTTCTGATACGCAGTATTTT	CASSPDLSGGSDTQYF	.	TRBD2	TRBJ2-3	TRBV5-1
TGTGCCAGCAGTTCCCGCGGGACAAATAACTATGGCTACACCTTC	CASSSRGTNNYGYTF	.	.	TRBJ1-2	TRBV27
TGTGCCAGCTCACCCCCCTCTGGGGCCAACGTCCTGACTTTC	CASSPPSGANVLTF	few	.	TRBJ2-6	TRBV18
TGTGCCAGCACTCAAGGCGGGACTAGTCGTGAGACCCAGTACTTC	CASTQGGTSRETQYF	.	TRBD2	TRBJ2-5	TRBV2
TGTGCCAGCAGCCCTATACAGGGTCGTGGCTACACCTTC	CASSPIQGRGYTF	.	.	TRBJ1-2	TRBV7-2
TGTGCCATCATGGAAGGCGCAGATACGCAGTATTTT	CAIMEGADTQYF	.	.	TRBJ2-3	TRBV10-3
TGCAGCGTGGTGGGGATGGATGGCTACACCTTC	CSVVGMDGYTF	few	.	TRBJ1-2	TRBV29-1
TGCGCCAGCAGCTTAGGGCTAGCTAAAACCTACAATGAGCAGTTCTTC	CASSLGLAKTYNEQFF	few	.	TRBJ2-1	TRBV5-1
TGTGCCTGGAGTACCTCTGGGGCCAACGTCCTGACTTTC	CAWSTSGANVLTF	.	.	TRBJ2-6	TRBV30
TGCAGCGCCGGGTGGAGTTCGGAGACCCAGTACTTC	CSAGWSSETQYF	few	.	TRBJ2-5	TRBV29-1
TGTGCCAGCAGCCTGGGGGGCTGGATAGCCAAAAACATTCAGTACTTC	CASSLGGWIAKNIQYF	.	.	TRBJ2-4	TRBV7-9
TGTGCCAGCAGCTTAGCGGGGGAGCAGTACTTC	CASSLAGEQYF	few	.	TRBJ2-7	TRBV7-6
TGTGCCAGCAGCCCCCGGCAGGGTGTATTTGATTCACCCCTCCACTTT	CASSPRQGVFDSPLHF	.	.	TRBJ1-6	TRBV5-6
TGTGCCAGCAGTGGGACAGTACAGACGGCAAAACTGTTTTTT	CASSGTVQTAKLFF	few	.	TRBJ1-4	TRBV2
TGCAGCGCCCGAAGGCCAGCGGGGGGCCCGAGCTCCTACAATGAGCAGTTCTTC	CSARRPAGGPSSYNEQFF	.	TRBD2	TRBJ2-1	TRBV29-1
TGTGCCAGCAGCTTGGCAGGGAACCAAGAGACCCAGTACTTC	CASSLAGNQETQYF	.	.	TRBJ2-5	TRBV5-4
TGTGCCTGGTCATCAGGGTCTGTCTACGAGCAGTACTTC	CAWSSGSVYEQYF	few	.	TRBJ2-7	TRBV30
TGTGCCATCGAGGACAGGGCAACTGGAAACACCATATATTTT	CAIEDRATGNTIYF	few	TRBD1	TRBJ1-3	TRBV10-3
TGTGCCAGCAGCTTAGTCCCCTTGGGCAGGGCCGTCGGCTACACCTTC	CASSLVPLGRAVGYTF	few	.	TRBJ1-2	TRBV11-2
TGCGCCAGCAGCCTGGGGGCTAGCGGGGGCACAGATACGCAGTATTTT	CASSLGASGGTDTQYF	.	TRBD2	TRBJ2-3	TRBV5-1
TGCGCCAGCAGTCTGCTGACCAGGGGGCTGCGTTGCAATCAGCCCCAGCATTTT	CASSLLTRGLRCNQPQHF	.	TRBD1	TRBJ1-5	TRBV23-1
TGTGCCAGCAGCTTAGGAGTCATAGGGGAGCAGTTCTTC	CASSLGVIGEQFF	.	.	TRBJ2-1	TRBV11-2
TGTGCCATCAGTCGCGGTGGACAGGGGGCGAATCAGCCCCAGCATTTT	CAISRGGQGANQPQHF	.	TRBD1	TRBJ1-5	TRBV10-3
TGTGCCAGCAGTGGAGGTCAGCCCCAGCATTTT	CASSGGQPQHF	.	.	TRBJ1-5	TRBV2
TGTGCCAGCAGTTTATCGGGGGGGCCCCAAGAGACCCAGTACTTC	CASSLSGGPQETQYF	.	.	TRBJ2-5	TRBV27
TGTGCCAGCAGTCAGAGGACAGGCTCTAGCTCCTATAATTCACCCCTCCACTTT	CASSQRTGSSSYNSPLHF	.	TRBD1	TRBJ1-6	TRBV7-2
TGTGCCTGGAAGGCACAGGGTGTCACCGAGCAGTACTTC	CAWKAQGVTEQYF	.	.	TRBJ2-7	TRBV30
TGTGCCAGCAGTGAAGTGTTAGATACGCAGTATTTT	CASSEVLDTQYF	.	.	TRBJ2-3	TRBV2
TGTGCCAGCAGTCCTCGGTACAGCGCTAACTATGGCTACACCTTC	CASSPRYSANYGYTF	.	.	TRBJ1-2	TRBV6-5
TGCGCCAGCAGCTGGGACCCGAATTCACCCCTCCACTTT	CASSWDPNSPLHF	.	.	TRBJ1-6	TRBV5-1
TGTGCCTGGACTAGGACTAGTTGGTACGAGCAGTACTTC	CAWTRTSWYEQYF	.	TRBD2	TRBJ2-7	TRBV30
TGTGCCAGCAGGACCGGGGCCTCAACAGATACGCAGTATTTT	CASRTGASTDTQYF	.	.	TRBJ2-3	TRBV2
TGCGCCAGCAGCTTGGAACCAGGAGACACTGAAGCTTTCTTT	CASSLEPGDTEAFF	.	.	TRBJ1-1	TRBV5-1
TGTGCCAGCAGCTTAACTCGAACTAGGACTAGCCTACAAGAGACCCAGTACTTC	CASSLTRTRTSLQETQYF	.	TRBD2	TRBJ2-5	TRBV7-8
TGCAGTGCTAGAGGGAACACTGAAGCTTTCTTT	CSARGNTEAFF	few	.	TRBJ1-1	TRBV20-1
TGTGCCAGCAGTTCCGGCTCCAGCTCCTACGAGCAGTACTTC	CASSSGSSSYEQYF	once	.	TRBJ2-7	TRBV6-5
TGTGCCAGCAGCCCCCGAGGGGAGGGCGAGCAGTACTTC	CASSPRGEGEQYF	.	TRBD2	TRBJ2-7	TRBV9
TGTGCCAGCAGGACAGGGGTCAGGGCCGGGGAGCTGTTTTTT	CASRTGVRAGELFF	.	TRBD1	TRBJ2-2	TRBV25-1
TGCGCCAGCAGCTCCAGACAGGGGAACACCGGGGAGCTGTTTTTT	CASSSRQGNTGELFF	.	TRBD1	TRBJ2-2	TRBV5-1
TGTGCCAGCAGCGCTACGGGGCAGGGGGACAATGAGCAGTTCTTC	CASSATGQGDNEQFF	.	TRBD1	TRBJ2-1	TRBV9
TGTGCCAGCAGTCGGACGGAAAGCACAGATACGCAGTATTTT	CASSRTESTDTQYF	.	.	TRBJ2-3	TRBV2
TGTGCCAGCAGCTTGGGTTATAGCAATCAGCCCCAGCATTTT	CASSLGYSNQPQHF	.	.	TRBJ1-5	TRBV7-9
TGTGCCAGCAGCTTTCGGACACAAGGAGTAAGTTCACCCCTCCACTTT	CASSFRTQGVSSPLHF	.	.	TRBJ1-6	TRBV4-2
TGCAGTGCTAGAAGGGTCAATGAGCAGTTCTTC	CSARRVNEQFF	.	.	TRBJ2-1	TRBV20-1
TGTGCCAGTAGTCCCGGGACAGTGAACTATGGCTACACCTTC	CASSPGTVNYGYTF	once	TRBD1	TRBJ1-2	TRBV19
TGTGCCTGGAAGGGGACAGGGGGTCCCATCGCGCAGTATTTT	CAWKGTGGPIAQYF	.	TRBD1	TRBJ2-3	TRBV30
TGCAGGGCCCTATCTTACTTGAGATGGGAGTACTTC	CRALSYLRWEYF	.	.	TRBJ2-5	TRBV29-1